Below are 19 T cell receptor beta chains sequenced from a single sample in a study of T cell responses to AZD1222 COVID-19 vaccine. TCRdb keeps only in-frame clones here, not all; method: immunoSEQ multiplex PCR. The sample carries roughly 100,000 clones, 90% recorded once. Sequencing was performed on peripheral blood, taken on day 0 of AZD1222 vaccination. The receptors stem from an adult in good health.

The chain's CDR3 is CASSLADGNYGYTF. The CDR3 DNA follows: TGCGCCAGCAGCTTGGCCGACGGAAACTATGGCTACACCTTC. The gene calls are TRBV5-1 and TRBJ1-2; no clear D. Per the germline V gene, CDR1 is SGHRS and CDR2 is YFSETQ. V lost 0 bases to trimming and J lost 2 bases, with 8 bases between them. The CDR3 contains 14 residues.

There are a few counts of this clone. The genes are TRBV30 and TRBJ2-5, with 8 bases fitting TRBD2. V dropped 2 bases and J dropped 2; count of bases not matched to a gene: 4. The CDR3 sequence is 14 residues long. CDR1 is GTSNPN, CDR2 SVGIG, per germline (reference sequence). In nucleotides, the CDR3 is TGTGCCTGGAGTACTATAGCGGGGCAAGAGACCCAGTACTTC. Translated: CAWSTIAGQETQYF.

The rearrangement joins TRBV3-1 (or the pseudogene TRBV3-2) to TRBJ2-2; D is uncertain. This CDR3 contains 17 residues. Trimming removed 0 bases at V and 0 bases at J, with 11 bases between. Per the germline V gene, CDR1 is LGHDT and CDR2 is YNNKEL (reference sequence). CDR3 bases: TGTGCCAGCAGCCAAGATTATGAAGCTTCGAACACCGGGGAGCTGTTTTTT. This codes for CASSQDYEASNTGELFF.

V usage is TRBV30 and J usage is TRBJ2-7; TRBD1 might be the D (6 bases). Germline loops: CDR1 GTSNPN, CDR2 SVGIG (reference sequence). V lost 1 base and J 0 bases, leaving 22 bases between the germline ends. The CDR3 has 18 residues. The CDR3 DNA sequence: TGTGCCTGGAGTGCATTTGGCGCAACAGGGTCCCTCTCCTACGAGCAGTACTTC. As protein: CAWSAFGATGSLSYEQYF.

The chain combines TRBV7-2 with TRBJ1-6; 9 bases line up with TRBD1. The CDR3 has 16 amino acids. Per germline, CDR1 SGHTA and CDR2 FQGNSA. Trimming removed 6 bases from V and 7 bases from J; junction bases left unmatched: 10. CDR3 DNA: TGTGCCAGCAGAGAGGGACAGGGCTTGCGAAATTCACCCCTCCACTTT. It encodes CASREGQGLRNSPLHF.

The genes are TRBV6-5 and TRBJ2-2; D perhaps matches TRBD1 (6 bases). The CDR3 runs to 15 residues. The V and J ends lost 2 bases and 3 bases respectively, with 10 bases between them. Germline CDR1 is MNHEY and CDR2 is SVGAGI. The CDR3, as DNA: TGTGCCAGCAGTTACGAGGACAGCCACACCGGGGAGCTGTTTTTT. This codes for CASSYEDSHTGELFF.

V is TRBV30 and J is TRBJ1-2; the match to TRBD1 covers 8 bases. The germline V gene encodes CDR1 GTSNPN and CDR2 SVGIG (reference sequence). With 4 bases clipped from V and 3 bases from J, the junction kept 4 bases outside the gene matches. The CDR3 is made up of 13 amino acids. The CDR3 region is CAWTRGRDYGYTF. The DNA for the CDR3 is TGTGCCTGGACCAGGGGGCGAGACTATGGCTACACCTTC.

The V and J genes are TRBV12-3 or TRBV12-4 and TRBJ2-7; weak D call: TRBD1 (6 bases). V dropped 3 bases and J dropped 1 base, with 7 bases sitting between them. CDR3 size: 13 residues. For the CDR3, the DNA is TGTGCCAGCAGTTTGACAGGATCCTACGAGCAGTACTTC. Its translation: CASSLTGSYEQYF.

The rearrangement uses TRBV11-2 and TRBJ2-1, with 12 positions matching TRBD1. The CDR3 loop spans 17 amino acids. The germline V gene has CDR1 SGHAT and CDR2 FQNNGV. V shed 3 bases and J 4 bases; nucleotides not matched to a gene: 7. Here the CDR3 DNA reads TGTGCCAGCAGCTTGGCGGGACAGGGGGCAGGATACAATGAGCAGTTCTTC. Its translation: CASSLAGQGAGYNEQFF.

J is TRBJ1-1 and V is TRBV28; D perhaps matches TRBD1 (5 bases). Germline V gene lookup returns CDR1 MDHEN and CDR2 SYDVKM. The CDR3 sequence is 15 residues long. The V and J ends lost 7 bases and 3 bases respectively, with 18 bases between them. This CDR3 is CASNLLGVKDTEAFF. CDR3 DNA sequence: TGTGCCAGCAATCTCCTGGGGGTTAAGGACACTGAAGCTTTCTTT.

The CDR3 DNA is TGTGCCAGCACCTGGCGGTACGGGGCAAGCGGGGAGCTGTTTTTT. Its protein product is CASTWRYGASGELFF. The chain couples TRBV6-5 to TRBJ2-2; perhaps D is TRBD1 or TRBD2 (5 bases each). The CDR3 length is 15 residues. Germline CDR1 reads MNHEY; CDR2 reads SVGAGI. The V gene lost 7 bases and the J gene lost 7 bases, with 19 bases spanning the gap.

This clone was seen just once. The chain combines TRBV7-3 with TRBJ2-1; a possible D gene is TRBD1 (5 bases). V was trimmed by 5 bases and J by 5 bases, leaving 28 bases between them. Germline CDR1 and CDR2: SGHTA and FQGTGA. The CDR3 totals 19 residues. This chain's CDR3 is CASSPSARQPGRDNNEQFF. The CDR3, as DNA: TGTGCCAGCAGCCCGAGCGCTAGACAGCCGGGTCGAGACAACAATGAGCAGTTCTTC.

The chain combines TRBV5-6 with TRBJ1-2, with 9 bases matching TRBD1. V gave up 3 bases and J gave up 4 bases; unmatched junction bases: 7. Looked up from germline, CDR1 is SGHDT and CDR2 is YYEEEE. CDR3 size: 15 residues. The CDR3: CASSSLWDRAYGYTF. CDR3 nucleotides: TGTGCCAGCAGCTCGCTCTGGGACAGGGCCTATGGCTACACCTTC.

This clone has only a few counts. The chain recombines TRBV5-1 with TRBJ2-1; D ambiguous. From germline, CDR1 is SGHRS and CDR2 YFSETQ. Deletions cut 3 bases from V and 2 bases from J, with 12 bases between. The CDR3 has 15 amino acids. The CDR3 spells CASSSQYGTYNEQFF. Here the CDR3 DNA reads TGCGCCAGCAGCTCCCAATATGGAACCTACAATGAGCAGTTCTTC.

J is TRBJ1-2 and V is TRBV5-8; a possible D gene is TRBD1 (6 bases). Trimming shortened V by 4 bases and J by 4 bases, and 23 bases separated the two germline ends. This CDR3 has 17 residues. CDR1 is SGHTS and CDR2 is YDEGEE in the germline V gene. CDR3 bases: TGTGCCAGCAGCATCCCACGAACGGGGGCGAACTCCTATGGCTACACCTTC. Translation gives CASSIPRTGANSYGYTF.

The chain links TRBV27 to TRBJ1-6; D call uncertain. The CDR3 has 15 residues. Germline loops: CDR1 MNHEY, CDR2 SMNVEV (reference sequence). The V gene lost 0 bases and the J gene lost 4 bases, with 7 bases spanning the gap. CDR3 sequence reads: CASSLSLIYNSPLHF. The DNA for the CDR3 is TGTGCCAGCAGTTTATCCCTCATTTATAATTCACCCCTCCACTTT.

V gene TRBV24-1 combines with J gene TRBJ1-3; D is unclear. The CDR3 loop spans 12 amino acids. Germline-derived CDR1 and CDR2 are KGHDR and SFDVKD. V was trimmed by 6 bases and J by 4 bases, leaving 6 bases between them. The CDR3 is CATSHTGNTIYF. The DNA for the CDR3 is TGTGCCACCAGTCACACGGGAAACACCATATATTTT.

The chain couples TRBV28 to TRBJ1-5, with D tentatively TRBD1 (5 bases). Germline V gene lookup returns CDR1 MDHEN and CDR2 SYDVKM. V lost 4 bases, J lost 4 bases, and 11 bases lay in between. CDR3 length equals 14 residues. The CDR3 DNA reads TGTGCCAGCAGTTGGGGACCAAGAAATCAGCCCCAGCATTTT. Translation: CASSWGPRNQPQHF.

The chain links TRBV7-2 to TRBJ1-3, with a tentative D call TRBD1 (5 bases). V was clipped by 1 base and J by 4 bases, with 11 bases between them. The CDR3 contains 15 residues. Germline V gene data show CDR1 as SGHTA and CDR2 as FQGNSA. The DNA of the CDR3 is TGTGCCAGCAGCTTAGTGTCCGGGGCCGGAAACACCATATATTTT. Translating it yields CASSLVSGAGNTIYF.